The 31 T cell receptor beta chains below were found in one sample sequenced in a study of blood T cell repertoires in COVID-19. Profiled with immunoSEQ multiplex PCR; TCRdb holds only in-frame clones, not every one. The sample includes about 39,000 clones, more than 65% of them seen just once. Specimen: peripheral blood. These receptors originate from a man of 80 years or more with acute or convalescent COVID-19.

This clone was detected a few times. The chain employs TRBV6-5 and TRBJ1-1, with 9 bases matching TRBD1. J was trimmed by 4 bases and V by 4 bases; bases with no gene match: 4. CDR3 length: 14 residues. The germline gives CDR1 MNHEY, CDR2 SVGAGI. CDR3 in amino acids: CASSSGQGSTEAFF. The CDR3 DNA reads as TGTGCCAGCAGTTCCGGACAGGGGAGCACTGAAGCTTTCTTT.

The chain joins TRBV9 to TRBJ1-1; 7 bases map to TRBD1. The V gene's germline CDR1 is SGDLS and CDR2 YYNGEE. The CDR3 runs to 15 residues. V dropped 2 bases and J dropped 1; count of bases not matched to a gene: 5. The CDR3: CASSVTGAQNTEAFF. The CDR3 DNA reads TGTGCCAGCAGCGTTACAGGGGCCCAGAACACTGAAGCTTTCTTT.

The chain recombines TRBV2 with TRBJ2-5, with TRBD1 matching 7 bases. Trimming at V came to 4 bases and at J to 5 bases, leaving 7 bases not matched to a gene. The length of the CDR3 is 14 residues. The germline V gene encodes CDR1 SNHLY and CDR2 FYNNEI. The CDR3 reads CASSVTGESETQYF. CDR3 sequence (DNA): TGTGCCAGCAGTGTCACAGGGGAATCGGAGACCCAGTACTTC.

This clone was observed a handful of times. The gene calls are TRBV2 and TRBJ1-2; D ambiguous. Germline lookup yields CDR1 SNHLY and CDR2 FYNNEI. Trimming cost V 5 bases and J 4 bases, with 5 bases left between them. There are 11 residues in the CDR3. The CDR3 DNA reads as TGTGCCAGCAGTCCTCGCTATGGCTACACCTTC. It codes for CASSPRYGYTF.

The chain couples TRBV5-6 to TRBJ1-2; 7 nucleotides match TRBD1. The CDR3 contains 15 residues. With V trimmed by 1 base and J by 3 bases, 6 bases remained unmatched. Germline lookup yields CDR1 SGHDT and CDR2 YYEEEE. The CDR3: CASSLWWQGDYGYTF. In nucleotides, the CDR3 is TGTGCCAGCAGCTTGTGGTGGCAGGGGGACTATGGCTACACCTTC.

CDR3 DNA: TGCAGTGCTAGTGACACCGGGACAGGGGGAACTGAAGCTTTCTTT. It yields the protein CSASDTGTGGTEAFF. The chain joins TRBV20-1 to TRBJ1-1, with TRBD1 matching over 11 bases. The germline CDR1 and CDR2 sequences are DFQATT and SNEGSKA (reference sequence). There are 15 residues in the CDR3. Losses at the gene ends were 3 bases for V and 5 bases for J; bases not matched to a gene: 8.

The gene calls are TRBV2 and TRBJ1-6; no definite D call. The V and J ends lost 2 bases and 4 bases respectively, with 9 bases between them. CDR1 and CDR2 (germline): SNHLY, FYNNEI. CDR3 length: 15 residues. The CDR3 is CASSESSTYNSPLHF. DNA of the CDR3: TGTGCCAGCAGTGAATCAAGCACGTATAATTCACCCCTCCACTTT.

This clone was seen just once. V usage is TRBV5-1 and J usage is TRBJ2-2; 7 bases are a match to TRBD1. CDR1 is SGHRS, CDR2 YFSETQ, per germline. The J segment lost 8 bases and the V segment lost 5 bases, leaving 9 bases of the junction unmatched. The CDR3 is 14 residues long. Here the CDR3 DNA reads TGCGCCAGCAGTTTTGACAGGGCTTATGGGGAGCTGTTTTTT. Encoded protein: CASSFDRAYGELFF.

Notes on this clone: An end of the junction does not agree with germline; a read error may underlie this. CDR3 DNA sequence: TGTGCCAGCAGTGTCGAGGTAGGGGGCAACGAGTTT. This gives the protein CASSVEVGGNEF. The chain uses TRBV12-3 or TRBV12-4 and TRBJ1-1; 7 nucleotides match TRBD1. There are 12 residues in the CDR3.

This clone was seen just once. This chain joins TRBV7-2 and TRBJ2-2; 11 positions agree with TRBD2. The CDR3 spans 18 residues. CDR1 and CDR2 (germline): SGHTA, FQGNSA. The J segment lost 5 bases and the V segment lost 0 bases, leaving 8 bases of the junction unmatched. CDR3 loop: CASSLASIAGGRTGELFF. DNA for the CDR3: TGTGCCAGCAGCTTAGCGAGCATAGCGGGGGGGCGAACCGGGGAGCTGTTTTTT.

The J gene is TRBJ1-2, the V gene TRBV29-1; the match to TRBD1 covers 10 bases. V was pared by 0 bases and J by 4 bases, with 5 bases of the junction left unmatched. This CDR3 region has 15 residues. Germline CDR1 and CDR2: SQVTM and ANQGSEA. Written as DNA, the CDR3 is TGCAGCGTTGAAGATCCCGGGACAGGGGTCTATGGCTACACCTTC. Its translation is CSVEDPGTGVYGYTF.

The genes are TRBV28 and TRBJ1-2, with TRBD1 matching 9 bases. Germline loops: CDR1 MDHEN, CDR2 SYDVKM. J gave up 6 bases and V 1 base, and 3 bases lay outside the gene matches. The CDR3 is made up of 14 amino acids. The CDR3 region has the DNA TGTGCCAGCAGTTTATCGACAGGGGGGAATGGCTACACCTTC. Translating it yields CASSLSTGGNGYTF.

The rearrangement uses TRBV28 and TRBJ1-6; the D gene is possibly TRBD1 (5 bases). This CDR3 spans 15 amino acids. V was cut by 6 bases and J by 7 bases, with 16 bases left in between. Germline values: CDR1 MDHEN, CDR2 SYDVKM. CDR3 protein: CASSHMRGGNSPLHF. CDR3 DNA sequence: TGTGCCAGCAGCCATATGAGGGGAGGCAATTCACCCCTCCACTTT. Filled out from reference TRBV28 and TRBJ1-6, the complete variable domain reads DVKVTQSSRYLVKRTGEKVFLECVQDMDHENMFWYRQDPGLGLRLIYFSYDVKMKEKGDIPEGYSVSREKKERFSLILESASTNQTSMYLCASSHMRGGNSPLHFGNGTRLTVT.

This clone ranks as medium-sized (0.01 to 0.1%). The rearrangement uses TRBV6-5 and TRBJ2-7; TRBD2 matches 8 bases. CDR1 and CDR2 (germline): MNHEY, SVGAGI. This CDR3 is 14 amino acids long. Trimming cost V 6 bases and J 1 base; bases outside gene matches: 5. In nucleotides, the CDR3 is TGTGCCAGCAGCGCCGGGGGGGGATCCTACGAGCAGTACTTC. Residues: CASSAGGGSYEQYF.

This clone showed up just a few times. This chain links TRBV3-1 (or the pseudogene TRBV3-2) with TRBJ1-1, with 9 bases matching TRBD1. The CDR3 loop spans 15 amino acids. With V trimmed by 4 bases and J by 2 bases, 5 bases remained unmatched. Germline V gene sequence: CDR1 LGHDT, CDR2 YNNKEL (reference sequence). CDR3 sequence reads: CASSPWDRDNTEAFF. The CDR3 DNA sequence: TGTGCCAGCAGCCCTTGGGACAGGGACAACACTGAAGCTTTCTTT.

The chain has TRBV18 and TRBJ2-3; TRBD2 matches 10 bases. This CDR3 has 15 residues. Germline V gives CDR1 KGHSH, CDR2 LQKENI. J gave up 7 bases and V 3 bases, and 7 bases lay outside the gene matches. The DNA of the CDR3 is TGTGCCAGCTCACCTGCTCTAGCGGGGGTTAATACGCAGTATTTT. It is translated as CASSPALAGVNTQYF.

The CDR3 spells CASSLSAGGQPDTQYF. CDR3 coding DNA: TGTGCCAGCAGCTTATCGGCGGGGGGCCAACCAGATACGCAGTATTTT. The rearrangement uses TRBV7-2 and TRBJ2-3, with 8 bases that match TRBD2. Germline V gene data show CDR1 as SGHTA and CDR2 as FQGNSA. The CDR3 length is 16 residues. Trimming took 2 bases from V and 4 from J; bases not matched to a gene: 8.

DNA for the CDR3: TGTGCCAGTAGAACCACAGGGGGCCCGGACACTGAAGCTTTCTTT. This sequence encodes CASRTTGGPDTEAFF. The rearrangement uses TRBV19 and TRBJ1-1; 9 bases line up with TRBD1. Germline lookup yields CDR1 LNHDA and CDR2 SQIVND (reference sequence). The CDR3 covers 15 residues. The V and J ends lost 6 bases and 3 bases, in that order; junction bases with no gene match: 8.

This clone turned up a few times. V usage is TRBV15 and J usage is TRBJ2-1, with TRBD2 matching 13 bases. The CDR3 spans 15 residues. Germline lookup yields CDR1 LNHNV and CDR2 YYDKDF (reference sequence). V shed 5 bases, J shed 8 bases, and the junction held 6 bases outside the gene matches. The DNA for the CDR3 is TGTGCCACCAGCGCGACTAGCGGGAGGTCAGATGAGCAGTTCTTC. Protein product: CATSATSGRSDEQFF.

The chain has TRBV9 and TRBJ1-2, with a tentative D call TRBD1 (6 bases). Germline CDR1 reads SGDLS; CDR2 reads YYNGEE. The CDR3 consists of 13 residues. V lost 3 bases and J lost 4, with 10 bases in between. Here the CDR3 DNA reads TGTGCCAGCAGCGGGGGGCTGGGCTATGGCTACACCTTC. This translates into CASSGGLGYGYTF.

In DNA form, the CDR3 reads TGTGCCAGCAGCCAACAGGCCCGAAACTATGGCTACACCTTC. Its translation: CASSQQARNYGYTF. The chain has TRBV5-4 and TRBJ1-2, with D possibly TRBD1 on 5 matching bases. CDR3 length: 14 amino acids. V dropped 4 bases and J dropped 2 bases, with 12 bases sitting between them. Germline loops: CDR1 SGHNT, CDR2 YYREEE (reference sequence).

The chain couples TRBV5-4 to TRBJ2-5; 8 nucleotides align to TRBD2. V lost 0 bases to trimming and J lost 5 bases; unmatched junction nucleotides: 6. Germline V gives CDR1 SGHNT, CDR2 YYREEE (reference sequence). The CDR3 is made up of 15 amino acids. The CDR3 bases are TGTGCCAGCAGCTTGGCCCCGGGGGGGCTGGAGACCCAGTACTTC. Encoded protein: CASSLAPGGLETQYF.

The chain couples TRBV7-9 to TRBJ2-3, with 10 bases that match TRBD2. This CDR3 comprises 15 residues. With 6 bases clipped from V and 4 bases from J, the junction kept 7 bases outside the gene matches. Germline V gives CDR1 SEHNR, CDR2 FQNEAQ (reference sequence). The CDR3 nucleotides are TGTGCCAGCAGTCTAAGCGGGAGGGCCCCAGATACGCAGTATTTT. Amino acids: CASSLSGRAPDTQYF.

This sequence joins TRBV6-1 and TRBJ1-3, with D uncertain. V was cut by 3 bases and J by 0 bases, with 9 bases left in between. This CDR3 has 15 amino acids. Germline-derived CDR1 and CDR2 are MNHNS and SASEGT. The CDR3 protein is CASSEPRLSGNTIYF. In DNA, the CDR3 is TGTGCCAGCAGTGAGCCGAGGCTCTCTGGAAACACCATATATTTT.

The V gene is TRBV9, the J gene TRBJ2-2; D is unresolved. CDR1 SGDLS and CDR2 YYNGEE come from the germline V gene. The ends were cut back, 3 bases at V and 4 bases at J, with 4 bases in the middle. The CDR3 contains 12 residues. CDR3 region: CASSASTGELFF. The CDR3 nucleotides are TGTGCCAGCAGCGCATCCACCGGGGAGCTGTTTTTT.

CDR3 nucleotides: TGTGCAAGTCGCTCACGGGACAGGGGGCAGGCTAGCAATCAGCCCCAGCATTTT. Amino acid sequence: CASRSRDRGQASNQPQHF. The chain uses TRBV12-2 and TRBJ1-5; the tabulated D call, TRBD1, remains unverified against the DNA. TRBV12-2 is recorded as a pseudogene. This CDR3 is built from 18 residues.

V usage is TRBV7-2 and J usage is TRBJ2-6, with 9 nucleotides matching TRBD2. J gave up 4 bases and V 5 bases, and 3 bases lay outside the gene matches. CDR3 length equals 15 residues. Germline V gene sequence: CDR1 SGHTA, CDR2 FQGNSA. This CDR3 is CASSPSGAGANVLTF. The CDR3 DNA is TGTGCCAGCAGCCCTAGCGGGGCCGGGGCCAACGTCCTGACTTTC. Together with reference TRBV7-2 and TRBJ2-6, the CDR3 gives the full variable domain: GAGVSQSPSNKVTEKGKDVELRCDPISGHTALYWYRQSLGQGLEFLIYFQGNSAPDKSGLPSDRFSAERTGGSVSTLTIQRTQQEDSAVYLCASSPSGAGANVLTFGAGSRLTVL.

The J gene is TRBJ2-5, the V gene TRBV29-1, with TRBD1 matching over 9 bases. The CDR3 loop spans 15 amino acids. The germline gives CDR1 SQVTM, CDR2 ANQGSEA. With V trimmed by 5 bases and J by 5 bases, 12 bases remained unmatched. The CDR3 spells CSVRLGTGMRETQYF. In DNA form, the CDR3 reads TGCAGCGTTAGACTCGGGACAGGGATGCGCGAGACCCAGTACTTC.

The J gene is TRBJ2-2, the V gene TRBV5-1, with 7 bases identical to TRBD2. Unmatched junction bases numbered 7, after V lost 0 bases and J lost 5 bases. CDR1 is SGHRS, CDR2 YFSETQ, per germline. The CDR3 runs 16 residues. DNA for the CDR3: TGCGCCAGCAGCTTGGACGGGGGGATAGGGACCGGGGAGCTGTTTTTT. Residues: CASSLDGGIGTGELFF.

By share, this clone ranks as medium-sized (0.01 to 0.1%). The chain couples TRBV2 to TRBJ2-7, with a tentative D call TRBD2 (7 bases). The V end was cut by 3 bases, the J end by 0 bases, with 9 bases between. CDR1 and CDR2 from the germline V gene are SNHLY and FYNNEI. This CDR3 has 14 residues. The DNA for the CDR3 is TGTGCCAGCAGTGATGGGGGGGCCTCCTACGAGCAGTACTTC. Its translation: CASSDGGASYEQYF.

This clone was counted a few times. The chain employs TRBV2 and TRBJ1-1, with 7 bases identical to TRBD1. Trimming took 6 bases from V and 5 from J; bases not matched to a gene: 6. Germline V gene lookup returns CDR1 SNHLY and CDR2 FYNNEI. The CDR3 has 13 amino acids. The CDR3 loop reads CASSDRVRTEAFF. The DNA for the CDR3 is TGTGCCAGCAGCGACAGGGTTCGTACTGAAGCTTTCTTT.